Presented here are 27 T cell receptor beta chains from one specimen sequenced in a study of T-cell memory formation after mild COVID-19. TCRdb reprocessed the 5' RACE reads with MiXCR, giving one entry per CDR3 protein. In the table there are about 180,000 distinct CDR3 sequences, 15% to 20% of which are singletons. Material for sequencing was PBMCs or a T cell subset sorted from them (not recorded which). Receptor source: a man between 18 and 29 years old who had mild COVID-19 (a few samples of this study predate the infection). Cell type and time point are not known.

There are a few counts of this clonotype. V gene TRBV20-1 combines with J gene TRBJ2-4; D tentatively reads TRBD1 or TRBD2 (5 bases each). V shed 2 bases and J shed 5 bases, with 10 bases lying between them. This CDR3 is built from 13 residues. CDR1 DFQATT and CDR2 SNEGSKA come from the germline V gene (reference sequence). CDR3 nucleotide sequence: TGCAGTGCTAGAAGGACGGGGCAAAACATTCAGTACTTC. Protein: CSARRTGQNIQYF.

CDR3 nucleotides: TGTGCCAGCAGTTTAGGAGCAGGCCCCAAAAACATTCAGTACTTC. Translated, it gives CASSLGAGPKNIQYF. The chain is built from TRBV27 and TRBJ2-4; D is uncertain. The CDR3 extends over 15 amino acids. The V end lost 2 bases, the J end lost 2 bases, and 10 bases lay between the germline ends. Germline assignment: CDR1 MNHEY and CDR2 SMNVEV (reference sequence).

In its sample, this clonotype was seen a few times. The J gene is TRBJ2-3, the V gene TRBV5-5; D is unresolved. Germline loops: CDR1 SGHKS, CDR2 YYEKEE (reference sequence). The CDR3 runs to 12 residues. The V gene lost 4 bases and the J gene lost 2 bases, with 5 bases spanning the gap. This chain's CDR3 is CASSGVTDTQYF. As DNA, the CDR3 is TGTGCCAGCAGCGGGGTCACAGATACGCAGTATTTT.

The chain employs TRBV11-3 and TRBJ1-1; D is uncertain. This CDR3 is 14 amino acids long. The ends were cut back, 5 bases at V and 0 bases at J, with 10 bases in the middle. The V gene's germline CDR1 is SGHNT and CDR2 YENEEA. CDR3 protein: CASSADGLNTEAFF. As DNA, the CDR3 is TGTGCCAGCAGCGCGGACGGCTTGAACACTGAAGCTTTCTTT.

The V and J genes are TRBV5-6 and TRBJ1-2; D not resolved. The CDR3 spans 13 residues. From germline, CDR1 is SGHDT and CDR2 YYEEEE. V lost 5 bases and J lost 3, with 11 bases in between. This CDR3 is CASSRPSDYGYTF. CDR3 in DNA: TGTGCCAGCAGTCGACCCTCTGACTATGGCTACACCTTC. The full variable domain, in which reference TRBV5-6 and TRBJ1-2 provide the parts outside the CDR3, is DAGVTQSPTHLIKTRGQQVTLRCSPKSGHDTVSWYQQALGQGPQFIFQYYEEEERQRGNFPDRFSGHQFPNYSSELNVNALLLGDSALYLCASSRPSDYGYTFGSGTRLTVV.

This clonotype has just a few counts. The rearrangement joins TRBV4-1 to TRBJ1-2; D is uncertain. The CDR3 spans 14 residues. Germline CDR1 MGHRA, CDR2 YSYEKL. V was clipped by 1 base and J by 5 bases, with 11 bases between them. The DNA of the CDR3 is TGCGCCAGCAGCCAAGTAAGGACGGGTTATGGCTACACCTTC. It translates to CASSQVRTGYGYTF.

This clonotype showed up many times. The chain couples TRBV18 to TRBJ2-1, with D possibly being TRBD1 (7 bases). The CDR3 has 14 amino acids. V was clipped by 5 bases and J by 10 bases, with 18 bases between them. Germline values: CDR1 KGHSH, CDR2 LQKENI. The CDR3 DNA reads as TGTGCCAGCTCAGAAGACAGGGACTCTGGGGAGCAGTTCTTC. Amino acid sequence: CASSEDRDSGEQFF. Variable domain in full (rest from reference TRBV18 and TRBJ2-1): NAGVMQNPRHLVRRRGQEARLRCSPMKGHSHVYWYRQLPEEGLKFMVYLQKENIIDESGMPKERFSAEFPKEGPSILRIQQVVRGDSAAYFCASSEDRDSGEQFFGPGTRLTVL.

This sequence joins TRBV6-2 or TRBV6-3 and TRBJ2-3; D remains unclear. The CDR3 spans 12 residues. The germline V and J ends were trimmed by 6 bases and 10 bases, with 14 bases remaining between them. Germline assignment: CDR1 MNHEY and CDR2 SVGEGT. The CDR3 nucleotides are TGTGCCAGCAGGGACCCTTCCAAAGCGCAGTATTTT. It translates to CASRDPSKAQYF.

This clonotype was seen ten or more times. V is TRBV7-2 and J is TRBJ1-1; D is possibly TRBD1 (6 bases). CDR1 is SGHTA and CDR2 is FQGNSA in the germline V gene. CDR3 length: 14 residues. Trimming removed 5 bases from V and 4 bases from J, with 14 bases in between. The CDR3 DNA sequence: TGTGCCAGCAGCCTGCAACAGGGAGGCACTGAAGCTTTCTTT. This codes for CASSLQQGGTEAFF.

The J gene is TRBJ2-5, the V gene TRBV13; D might be TRBD1 or TRBD2, each matching 5 bases. The V gene lost 4 bases and the J gene lost 7 bases, with 13 bases spanning the gap. The CDR3 is 13 residues long. CDR1 is PRHDT, CDR2 FYEKMQ, per germline (reference sequence). As DNA, the CDR3 is TGTGCCAGCAGCTCGGAGGTTGGGGGGACCCAGTACTTC. Its translation is CASSSEVGGTQYF. The entire variable domain, with the rest obtained from reference TRBV13 and TRBJ2-5, is as follows: AAGVIQSPRHLIKEKRETATLKCYPIPRHDTVYWYQQGPGQDPQFLISFYEKMQSDKGSIPDRFSAQQFSDYHSELNMSSLELGDSALYFCASSSEVGGTQYFGPGTRLLVL.

A note on this clonotype: A much larger clone differs by one base, so this may be a read error. This rearrangement joins TRBV7-9 to TRBJ2-3; D unclear. Germline CDR1 is SEHNR and CDR2 is FQNEAQ (reference sequence). Trimming took off 0 bases at V and 1 base at J, with 5 bases between the two ends. CDR3 length: 14 amino acids. The chain's CDR3 is CASSLAWGTDTQYF. In DNA, the CDR3 is TGTGCCAGCAGCTTAGCGTGGGGCACAGATACGCAGTATTTT.

The rearrangement joins TRBV6-5 to TRBJ1-2, with D perhaps matching TRBD1 (6 bases). CDR3 size: 15 residues. V lost 2 bases and J 3 bases, leaving 13 bases between the germline ends. CDR1 is MNHEY and CDR2 is SVGAGI in the germline V gene. CDR3 nucleotide sequence: TGTGCCAGCAGTTACCTCGTGAAGGGGGACTATGGCTACACCTTC. Translating it yields CASSYLVKGDYGYTF.

The table lists this clonotype with a few counts. The chain carries TRBV27 and TRBJ1-5; D ambiguous. CDR1 is MNHEY, CDR2 SMNVEV, per germline (reference sequence). The germline V and J ends were trimmed by 4 bases and 0 bases, with 13 bases remaining between them. This CDR3 contains 16 residues. This CDR3 reads CASSYLGPRSNQPQHF. In DNA, the CDR3 is TGTGCCAGCAGTTACCTCGGACCGCGTAGCAATCAGCCCCAGCATTTT.

The chain combines TRBV7-9 with TRBJ1-2; D gene unclear. The CDR3 has 14 amino acids. Trimming shortened V by 0 bases and J by 1 base, and 6 bases separated the two germline ends. Germline V gene lookup returns CDR1 SEHNR and CDR2 FQNEAQ (reference sequence). The CDR3 coding sequence is TGTGCCAGCAGCTTAGCACGTAATAACTATGGCTACACCTTC. This codes for CASSLARNNYGYTF.

The chain is built from TRBV11-2 and TRBJ2-1; 8 bases are a match to TRBD1. With V trimmed by 6 bases and J by 9 bases, 10 bases remained unmatched. CDR1 is SGHAT and CDR2 is FQNNGV in the germline V gene. The CDR3 is made up of 14 amino acids. The CDR3 coding sequence is TGTGCCAGCAGAAGGGCAGGGGGCAAGGGTGAGCAGTTCTTC. It specifies CASRRAGGKGEQFF.

This clonotype was seen a few times. V gene TRBV20-1 combines with J gene TRBJ2-2, with 8 bases lining up with TRBD2. This CDR3 has 17 amino acids. Germline values: CDR1 DFQATT, CDR2 SNEGSKA (reference sequence). The V gene end was trimmed by 0 bases and the J gene end by 4 bases; junction bases not matched to a gene: 10. The CDR3 loop is CSARDFGSGAITGELFF. The CDR3 bases are TGCAGTGCTAGAGATTTCGGTAGCGGGGCTATCACCGGGGAGCTGTTTTTT.

This clonotype turned up a few times. This chain connects TRBV4-3 to TRBJ2-4; TRBD2 is a possible D gene (7 bases). V lost 3 bases to trimming and J lost 8 bases, with 14 bases between them. Germline V CDR1 and CDR2: LGHNA, YSLEER. CDR3 length: 14 amino acids. In DNA, the CDR3 is TGCGCCAGCAGCCACCTGGGGGAGGGGGACATTCAGTACTTC. This gives the protein CASSHLGEGDIQYF.

The DNA for the CDR3 is TGTGCCAGCAGCCAAGAATCGGGAAGACTGCATTTT. The encoded protein is CASSQESGRLHF. The chain combines TRBV3-1 with TRBJ1-5; unclear D gene. CDR1 and CDR2 (germline): LGHDT, YNNKEL (reference sequence). The CDR3 loop spans 12 amino acids. Trimming removed 0 bases at V and 15 bases at J, with 12 bases between.

This clonotype was found many times. This chain joins TRBV11-2 and TRBJ2-2; 13 positions agree with TRBD2. CDR1 is SGHAT and CDR2 is FQNNGV in the germline V gene. The ends lost 3 bases at V and 5 bases at J; junction bases unmatched: 0. This CDR3 comprises 15 residues. The CDR3 sequence is CASSLGLAGTGELFF. The CDR3 nucleotides read TGTGCCAGCAGCTTGGGACTAGCGGGGACCGGGGAGCTGTTTTTT.

In its sample, this clonotype was seen once. CDR3 in DNA: TGTGCCAGCACCCTGGGACAGGGGGCTGGCAATGAGCAGTTCTTC. This codes for CASTLGQGAGNEQFF. The rearrangement uses TRBV12-3 or TRBV12-4 and TRBJ2-1; TRBD1 matches 12 bases. Losses at the gene ends were 7 bases for V and 6 bases for J; bases not matched to a gene: 7. CDR3 length equals 15 residues.

The table lists this clonotype with a few counts. The rearrangement uses TRBV5-1 and TRBJ1-2; D is unresolved. V shed 2 bases and J shed 0 bases, with 8 bases lying between them. The CDR3 extends over 14 amino acids. Looked up from germline, CDR1 is SGHRS and CDR2 is YFSETQ. The CDR3: CASSFETPNYGYTF. The CDR3 DNA is TGCGCCAGCAGCTTTGAGACTCCTAACTATGGCTACACCTTC.

This chain links TRBV10-3 with TRBJ2-3; D is unclear. Trimming took 7 bases from V and 0 from J, leaving 11 bases between them. The germline CDR1 and CDR2 sequences are ENHRY and SYGVKD. This CDR3 has 14 residues. This CDR3 reads CAIMTDRSTDTQYF. The CDR3 nucleotides read TGTGCCATCATGACGGACCGAAGCACAGATACGCAGTATTTT.

The CDR3 nucleotides read TGCGCCAGCAGCCAGGACCGTTTTACTAGCGGGGGAAGCAATGAGCAGTTCTTC. Protein product: CASSQDRFTSGGSNEQFF. The rearrangement links TRBV4-1 to TRBJ2-1, with 11 bases aligning to TRBD2. CDR3 length: 18 residues. The V gene end was trimmed by 3 bases and the J gene end by 6 bases; junction bases not matched to a gene: 13. Germline assignment: CDR1 MGHRA and CDR2 YSYEKL.

The chain links TRBV7-2 to TRBJ1-2; D gene ambiguous. CDR3 length: 17 residues. CDR1 and CDR2 (germline): SGHTA, FQGNSA. Between the trimmed V and J ends, which lost 3 bases and 4 bases, there was a span of 21 bases. The CDR3 is CASSFQQTAEFSYGYTF. CDR3 bases: TGTGCCAGCAGCTTCCAGCAAACAGCGGAGTTTTCCTATGGCTACACCTTC.

The rearrangement joins TRBV7-2 to TRBJ1-4; D is ambiguous. The V end lost 1 base, the J end lost 0 bases, and 12 bases lay between the germline ends. Germline values: CDR1 SGHTA, CDR2 FQGNSA. The CDR3 has 17 amino acids. CDR3 DNA: TGTGCCAGCAGCTTAGAGCCCCAGACTGCAACTAATGAAAAACTGTTTTTT. Translating gives CASSLEPQTATNEKLFF. Variable domain in full (rest from reference TRBV7-2 and TRBJ1-4): GAGVSQSPSNKVTEKGKDVELRCDPISGHTALYWYRQSLGQGLEFLIYFQGNSAPDKSGLPSDRFSAERTGGSVSTLTIQRTQQEDSAVYLCASSLEPQTATNEKLFFGSGTQLSVL.

This chain uses TRBV6-1 with TRBJ1-5, with TRBD1 identical over 8 bases. The CDR3 length is 16 residues. The ends lost 6 bases at V and 2 bases at J; junction bases unmatched: 9. Germline CDR1 and CDR2: MNHNS and SASEGT. In nucleotides, the CDR3 is TGTGCCAGCAGCGGTAGTGTGACAGGGGGCAATCAGCCCCAGCATTTT. Its protein product is CASSGSVTGGNQPQHF.

J is TRBJ1-3 and V is TRBV7-2, with a possible D match to TRBD1 (5 bases). Between the trimmed V and J ends, which lost 1 base and 4 bases, there was a span of 11 bases. CDR3 size: 15 residues. Germline loops: CDR1 SGHTA, CDR2 FQGNSA. The CDR3 nucleotides are TGTGCCAGCAGCTTAGAGGGGAATGCGGGAAACACCATATATTTT. This gives the protein CASSLEGNAGNTIYF.